The entry below describes one T cell receptor (beta chain). The antigen is undetermined. The data were obtained in a study of CXCR3-negative and CXCR3-positive naive CD8 T cells. Study in general: The libraries together contributed some 140 million TRB reads, each supplying about 1.5 +/- 0.3 million.

Study-wide findings and caveats: Naive CXCR3-positive cells had TRB CDR3s more hydrophobic than those of CXCR3-negative naive cells.

The method, 5' RACE with UMI labels, was used to prepare the TRB cDNA libraries. TCRdb processed the 5' RACE reads again and assigns one entry to each CDR3 protein, with no DNA. This table lists approximately 90,000 distinct CDR3 sequences. CDR3 length: 14 amino acids. Germline V gene sequence: CDR1 PRHDT, CDR2 FYEKMQ (reference sequence). The TCR originated in a human donor in good health. Some clones in this sample may be carry-over from other donors' samples. The sequencing sample was made of naive CXCR3+ CD8+ T cells from blood. This sample's subset: CD45RO-CCR7+CD27+CD95- naive CD8+ T cells expressing CXCR3 (TNR3+). This chain connects TRBV13 to TRBJ2-7; with no DNA, the TCRdb D assignment of TRBD1 cannot be verified. The chain's CDR3 is CASSPGQGRGEQYF.